The clone carrying this T cell receptor beta chain has more than one count but fewer than ten. Antigen unknown. V was clipped by 5 bases and J by 9 bases, with 14 bases between them. In germline, CDR1 is SEHNR, CDR2 FQNEAQ (reference sequence). There are 13 residues in the CDR3. This sample was taken from a study of T cells in Graves' hyperthyroidism and ophthalmopathy. From RNA transcripts, TCR beta CDR3 regions were amplified. First-round RT-PCR targeting the TCR CDR3 was performed with the HTBI primer set. TCRdb re-called the multiplex PCR reads with MiXCR, one entry per CDR3 protein. The repertoire holds around 360,000 distinct CDR3 sequences, with roughly 15% as singletons. Study-level points and caveats: The blood repertoire included most of the expanded thyroid clonotypes above 0.001.

Uncontrolled infections, other autoimmune diseases, pregnancy or lactation led to exclusion of patients. Clinical symptoms, serum thyroxine and TRAb, thyroid ultrasound and orbital computed tomography together formed the diagnostic basis. The sample consisted of blood. This clonotype was sampled from an older woman with Graves' ophthalmopathy. This rearrangement joins TRBV7-9 to TRBJ2-1, with D possibly TRBD1 on 8 matching bases. The CDR3 reads CASSSGTGTEQFF. In DNA, the CDR3 is TGTGCCAGCAGCAGCGGGACAGGAACTGAGCAGTTCTTC.